What follows is one T cell receptor beta chain and its context. Its target is unknown. With V trimmed by 5 bases and J by 2 bases, 5 bases remained unmatched. Germline V gives CDR1 SGHTA, CDR2 FQGNSA. The CDR3 sequence is 15 residues long. Treatment noted: approximately nine-day PBMC culture with coronavirus spike peptide pools or control peptides (ViraFEST assay). Peptide-pool expansion of antigen-specific T cells preceded TCR sequencing in ViraFEST. The Oncomine TCR Beta short-read assay sequenced DNA from cultured CD4+ T cells. Extraction of genomic DNA was performed on cultured CD4+ T cells. Each CDR3 protein is one row after TCRdb ran MiXCR on the PCR reads. The table lists some 16,000 distinct CDR3 sequences, under 40% of them singletons. The data belong to a study of vaccination and CD4 T cells after COVID-19. Study details: In culture, cells were exposed to overlapping spike peptides from SARS-CoV-2, HCoV-NL63, HCoV-OC43 and HCoV-229E.

The specimen sequenced was cultured CD4+ T cells from blood. The sequence derives from a human donor with COVID-19. The rearrangement joins TRBV7-2 to TRBJ2-5; 10 bases map to TRBD2. CDR3 sequence: CASSRVAGGQETQYF. The CDR3 bases are TGTGCCAGCAGCCGGGTAGCGGGGGGTCAAGAGACCCAGTACTTC.